A selection of T cell receptor beta chains follows, all from one sample in a study of T cells after yellow fever vaccination. TCRdb itself ran the 5' RACE reads through MiXCR, one entry per CDR3 protein. The sample has hundreds of thousands of distinct CDR3 sequences, around 13% seen once. The sample was CD4+ T cells sorted from PBMCs, taken 15 days after the yellow fever booster vaccination. The receptors derive from a young man who received the YFV17D yellow fever vaccine. CDR3s include the opening cysteine and the closing phenylalanine or tryptophan. D genes are given only for firm matches. The size field is filled for only some rows; it gives once, few, many or a size class.

d_gene	v_gene	len	j_gene	abundance	CDR3nt	CDR3aa
.	TRBV3-1	14	TRBJ2-5	.	TGTGCCAGCAGTCCGCGCGGGGTCGGAGAGACCCAGTACTTC	CASSPRGVGETQYF
.	TRBV7-3	15	TRBJ2-7	.	TGTGCCAGCAGCTCCAGCCAAGATCTAGGGCGGGAGCAGTACTTC	CASSSSQDLGREQYF
TRBD2	TRBV6-6	19	TRBJ2-6	many	TGTGCCAGCAGCCCCTTACCTGGCAGGGAGGGCTCTGGGGCCAACGTCCTGACTTTC	CASSPLPGREGSGANVLTF
TRBD2	TRBV7-7	16	TRBJ2-2	many	TGTGCCAGCAGCTCTCGACTAGCGACGAACACCGGGGAGCTGTTTTTT	CASSSRLATNTGELFF
.	TRBV7-2	13	TRBJ2-3	.	TGTGCCAGCAGCTCGACTAGTGCCGATACGCAGTATTTT	CASSSTSADTQYF
TRBD1	TRBV6-2/TRBV6-3	14	TRBJ2-5	few	TGTGCCAGCGGGGACAGGGGATTAGGAGAGACCCAGTACTTC	CASGDRGLGETQYF
TRBD1	TRBV24-1	19	TRBJ2-2	.	TGTGCCACCAGTGATCATATCCGACAGGGTCCCACGAACACCGGGGAGCTGTTTTTT	CATSDHIRQGPTNTGELFF
.	TRBV2	11	TRBJ2-4	few	TGTGCCAGCAGCTCCGGGGCCATTCAGTACTTC	CASSSGAIQYF
TRBD1	TRBV6-5	16	TRBJ1-2	few	TGTGCCAGCAGTTATAGCGGACAGGGAATTTTCCATGGCTACACCTTC	CASSYSGQGIFHGYTF
.	TRBV2	14	TRBJ2-7	.	TGTGCCAGCATTCAAAGGACGGCCCACGGGGAGCAGTACTTC	CASIQRTAHGEQYF
.	TRBV20-1	11	TRBJ2-1	.	TGCAGTGCTAGCCGGGGACATGAGCAGTTCTTC	CSASRGHEQFF
.	TRBV6-5	14	TRBJ2-5	.	TGTGCCAGCAGTTCCTCTCCAAGTGGAGAGACCCAGTACTTC	CASSSSPSGETQYF
.	TRBV10-3	14	TRBJ2-2	few	TGTGCCATCAGTAGGACAACGAACACCGGGGAGCTGTTTTTT	CAISRTTNTGELFF
TRBD2	TRBV7-2	16	TRBJ2-3	.	TGTGCCAGCAGCTTAGCTAGCGGGGGGGACACAGATACGCAGTATTTT	CASSLASGGDTDTQYF
.	TRBV20-1	12	TRBJ1-2	.	TGCAGTGCTAGTACCAGGGGCTATGGCTACACCTTC	CSASTRGYGYTF
TRBD2	TRBV6-5	16	TRBJ2-3	.	TGTGCCAGCAGATATTCCCAGCGGGGCCTCACAGATACGCAGTATTTT	CASRYSQRGLTDTQYF
.	TRBV4-3	13	TRBJ2-7	many	TGCGCCAGCTCCGGCGGGGTCGCCTACGAGCAGTACTTC	CASSGGVAYEQYF
TRBD2	TRBV4-3	15	TRBJ2-5	.	TGCGCCAGCAGCCCAAAAGCGGGGCCGAGGGAGACCCAGTACTTC	CASSPKAGPRETQYF
.	TRBV4-3	15	TRBJ2-1	few	TGCGCCAGCAGCCAAGATTCCTTAAAGTGGGGTGAGCAGTTCTTC	CASSQDSLKWGEQFF
TRBD2	TRBV7-2	15	TRBJ2-4	few	TGTGCCAGCAGCTTAGTCGGGGGAGGGCAAAACATTCAGTACTTC	CASSLVGGGQNIQYF
.	TRBV5-1	15	TRBJ2-5	.	TGCGCCAGCAGCCCCCTCGGGCCCCATCAAGAGACCCAGTACTTC	CASSPLGPHQETQYF
.	TRBV27	13	TRBJ1-2	few	TGTGCCAGCTCCGGCGGGAATAACTATGGCTACACCTTC	CASSGGNNYGYTF
.	TRBV2	14	TRBJ2-5	.	TGTGCCAGCAGTGAGAACAGGGTTGGTGAGACCCAGTACTTC	CASSENRVGETQYF
TRBD1	TRBV20-1	13	TRBJ1-5	.	TGCAGTGCCACCGGACAGGTCAATCAGCCCCAGCATTTT	CSATGQVNQPQHF
TRBD1	TRBV6-1	14	TRBJ1-4	few	TGTGCCAGCGCCGCGGACAGGGGGGGAGAAAAACTGTTTTTT	CASAADRGGEKLFF
.	TRBV11-2	13	TRBJ2-5	.	TGTGCCAGCAGCTTCGCGCCGCGCGAGACCCAGTACTTC	CASSFAPRETQYF
TRBD2	TRBV12-3/TRBV12-4	15	TRBJ2-1	few	TGTGCCAGCGGTTATAGCGGGGGGGCCTTCAATGAGCAGTTCTTC	CASGYSGGAFNEQFF
TRBD1	TRBV4-1	14	TRBJ1-6	few	TGCGCCAGCAGCCAAGGGGACAGAGCGTCACCCCTCCACTTT	CASSQGDRASPLHF
TRBD1	TRBV29-1	15	TRBJ1-2	.	TGCAGCGTCTCCCCACACCTCAGGACAGGGGAAGGCTACACCTTC	CSVSPHLRTGEGYTF
.	TRBV7-9	15	TRBJ1-3	.	TGTGCCAGCGGTTTAGGTAGCGTTTCTGGAAACACCATATATTTT	CASGLGSVSGNTIYF
.	TRBV12-3/TRBV12-4	13	TRBJ2-7	.	TGTGCCAGCAGGGGGGCAGGGAGGTACGAGCAGTACTTC	CASRGAGRYEQYF
.	TRBV7-9	20	TRBJ2-3	.	TGTGCCAGCAGCTTAGGGACGGGGGTCCCCCCATATGCAGTCACAGATACGCAGTATTTT	CASSLGTGVPPYAVTDTQYF
TRBD1	TRBV5-1	15	TRBJ2-2	few	TGCGCCAGCAGCTCGCGGACAGGGCGGACCGGGGAGCTGTTTTTT	CASSSRTGRTGELFF
.	TRBV29-1	13	TRBJ2-4	once	TGCAGCGTTGAAGCGCAGATGAAAAACATTCAGTACTTC	CSVEAQMKNIQYF
.	TRBV15	14	TRBJ1-4	.	TGTGCCACCAGCAGAGACCGGGGGACGGCGGAACTGTTTTTT	CATSRDRGTAELFF
TRBD2	TRBV11-2	17	TRBJ2-1	.	TGTGCCAGCAGCTCCCGACGGCGGGGGAGTGTTCGGAATGAGCAGTTCTTC	CASSSRRRGSVRNEQFF
.	TRBV9	14	TRBJ2-2	.	TGTGCCAGCAGGAGGGGGGCGTTCGACGGGGAGCTGTTTTTT	CASRRGAFDGELFF
TRBD1	TRBV20-1	15	TRBJ1-2	.	TGCAGTGCTAGAGACCGGGACAGTGCTAACTATGGCTACACCTTC	CSARDRDSANYGYTF
TRBD2	TRBV12-3/TRBV12-4	13	TRBJ2-3	.	TGTGCCAGCCAGCGGGGCTTCACAGATACGCAGTATTTT	CASQRGFTDTQYF
.	TRBV7-2	15	TRBJ2-5	few	TGTGCCAGCAGCAAAGTCGGGTATGACTCGGAGACCCAGTACTTC	CASSKVGYDSETQYF
.	TRBV5-1	16	TRBJ2-6	few	TGCGCCAGCAGCTTGGAGGCGGGCTCTGGGGCCAACGTCCTGACTTTC	CASSLEAGSGANVLTF
.	TRBV3-1	12	TRBJ1-1	few	TGTGCCAGTTTTTTAGGGTACACTGAAGCTTTCTTT	CASFLGYTEAFF
.	TRBV20-1	13	TRBJ2-3	few	TGCAGTGCACGAGGTAGTGGGACAGATACGCAGTATTTT	CSARGSGTDTQYF
.	TRBV10-3	17	TRBJ2-2	many	TGTGCCATCAGTCGCGCCGCGGGGGCGGCGAACACCGGGGAGCTGTTTTTT	CAISRAAGAANTGELFF
.	TRBV4-3	16	TRBJ2-1	few	TGCGCCAGCAGCCAGGGGCGGGACTCTGGACGGAGGGAGCAGTTCTTC	CASSQGRDSGRREQFF